The 15 T cell receptor beta chains listed next were all sequenced from one sample in a study of shared clonotypes between healthy human individuals. The protocol was immunoSEQ multiplex PCR, while the TCRdb copy is restricted to in-frame clones and leaves out a portion. The table records some 1,600,000 clones, 95% to 99% of them present only once. Source material: naive CD4+ T cells sorted from blood. Subset meaning: CD45RA+ positively selected. The receptors were gathered from a man aged 25 to 40 in good health.

The rearrangement joins TRBV19 to TRBJ2-2; D is undetermined. From germline, CDR1 is LNHDA and CDR2 SQIVND (reference sequence). CDR3 size: 15 residues. Trimming stripped 6 bases from V and 1 base from J, with 12 bases between. CDR3 DNA: TGTGCCAGTAGGAGACCGGCCGGGAACACCGGGGAGCTGTTTTTT. Translating gives CASRRPAGNTGELFF.

The rearrangement links TRBV18 to TRBJ2-7, with D hard to call. CDR1 and CDR2 from the germline V gene are KGHSH and LQKENI. The CDR3 has 13 residues. V was trimmed by 3 bases and J by 2 bases, leaving 8 bases between them. Here the CDR3 reads CASSPPIAYEQYF. The CDR3 coding sequence is TGTGCCAGCTCACCCCCCATAGCCTACGAGCAGTACTTC.

The chain recombines TRBV11-2 with TRBJ2-1, with 10 bases matching TRBD2. This CDR3 comprises 17 residues. Germline CDR1 reads SGHAT; CDR2 reads FQNNGV. V was clipped by 4 bases and J by 5 bases; unmatched bases: 11. The CDR3 spells CASSSYSLAGWDNEQFF. The CDR3 DNA follows: TGTGCCAGCAGCTCCTACTCACTAGCGGGATGGGACAATGAGCAGTTCTTC.

The chain carries TRBV7-2 and TRBJ1-1; D is uncertain. The germline CDR1 and CDR2 sequences are SGHTA and FQGNSA. V was pared by 5 bases and J by 11 bases, with 18 bases between. The CDR3 contains 13 residues. This chain's CDR3 is CASSPPRVLVAFF. In DNA, the CDR3 is TGTGCCAGCAGCCCCCCGCGGGTGCTCGTGGCTTTCTTT.

This rearrangement joins TRBV7-2 to TRBJ2-1; 7 bases fit TRBD1. Trimming removed 4 bases from V and 2 bases from J; junction bases left unmatched: 8. The germline gives CDR1 SGHTA, CDR2 FQGNSA. The CDR3 is 16 residues long. CDR3 residues: CASSYFRDSTYNEQFF. For the CDR3, the DNA is TGTGCCAGCAGCTACTTCCGGGACAGTACCTACAATGAGCAGTTCTTC.

The chain uses TRBV5-1 and TRBJ2-1; D is possibly TRBD1 (6 bases). Germline V gene sequence: CDR1 SGHRS, CDR2 YFSETQ. Trimming stripped 1 base from V and 3 bases from J, with 8 bases between. This CDR3 contains 14 residues. The CDR3, as DNA: TGCGCCAGCAGCTTGTCAGGGGACTACAATGAGCAGTTCTTC. Protein: CASSLSGDYNEQFF.

The chain carries TRBV2 and TRBJ2-4; D is unresolved. The CDR3 loop spans 12 amino acids. Germline CDR1 is SNHLY and CDR2 is FYNNEI. V lost 7 bases, J lost 9 bases, and 13 bases lay in between. Here the CDR3 DNA reads TGTGCCAGCACTCTTGGTCAGGTCATTCAGTACTTC. It encodes CASTLGQVIQYF. Filled out from reference TRBV2 and TRBJ2-4, the complete variable domain reads EPEVTQTPSHQVTQMGQEVILRCVPISNHLYFYWYRQILGQKVEFLVSFYNNEISEKSEIFDDQFSVERPDGSNFTLKIRSTKLEDSAMYFCASTLGQVIQYFGAGTRLSVL.

The V and J genes are TRBV29-1 and TRBJ2-1; D is unclear. Trimming removed 5 bases at V and 7 bases at J, with 9 bases between. The CDR3 has 11 amino acids. The V gene's germline CDR1 is SQVTM and CDR2 ANQGSEA. The CDR3 coding sequence is TGCAGCGTTCTGGGGTTGAATGAGCAGTTCTTC. Encoded protein: CSVLGLNEQFF.

The rearrangement joins TRBV5-1 to TRBJ2-7, with D hard to call. Germline CDR1 SGHRS, CDR2 YFSETQ. This CDR3 contains 13 residues. V was shortened by 0 bases and J by 6 bases, with 10 bases between the two germline ends. The CDR3 protein is CASSLELSGEQYF. CDR3 DNA: TGCGCCAGCAGCTTGGAGTTATCGGGCGAGCAGTACTTC.

The chain is built from TRBV5-1 and TRBJ2-2; 7 bases match TRBD2. The V gene end was trimmed by 1 base and the J gene end by 0 bases; junction bases not matched to a gene: 3. Germline V gives CDR1 SGHRS, CDR2 YFSETQ. The CDR3 length is 16 residues. The chain's CDR3 is CASSLSSGANTGELFF. In DNA, the CDR3 is TGCGCCAGCAGCTTGTCAAGCGGGGCGAACACCGGGGAGCTGTTTTTT.

This clone was detected only once. V usage is TRBV5-5 and J usage is TRBJ1-3, with D hard to call. V was shortened by 4 bases and J by 3 bases, with 11 bases between the two germline ends. Germline V gene data show CDR1 as SGHKS and CDR2 as YYEKEE (reference sequence). The CDR3 has 14 residues. CDR3 protein: CASSTTGSGNTIYF. Here the CDR3 DNA reads TGTGCCAGCAGCACCACCGGGAGTGGAAACACCATATATTTT.

Notes on this clone: Distinct nucleotide sequences in the sample also encode this CDR3. The V and J genes are TRBV27 and TRBJ2-7, with 12 positions matching TRBD2. The CDR3 length is 14 residues. V shed 3 bases and J 4 bases; nucleotides not matched to a gene: 1. Germline assignment: CDR1 MNHEY and CDR2 SMNVEV (reference sequence). The CDR3 protein is CASSFGTSGYEQYF. Here the CDR3 DNA reads TGTGCCAGCAGTTTTGGGACTAGCGGGTACGAGCAGTACTTC.

As concerns this clone: Germline and junction disagree at one end, which may indicate a read error. This chain joins TRBV19 and TRBJ2-1; maybe TRBD1 (6 bases). The CDR3 consists of 14 residues. Germline V gene sequence: CDR1 LNHDA, CDR2 SQIVND (reference sequence). The CDR3 DNA reads as TGTGCCAGTTGTATACAGGGACGCGACAATGAGCAGTTCTTC. Its translation: CASCIQGRDNEQFF.

The V and J genes are TRBV5-4 and TRBJ2-7, with 10 positions matching TRBD1. This CDR3 comprises 15 residues. Germline V CDR1 and CDR2: SGHNT, YYREEE (reference sequence). The V gene end was trimmed by 1 base and the J gene end by 3 bases; junction bases not matched to a gene: 4. In DNA form, the CDR3 reads TGTGCCAGCAGCTTGCCGGGACAGGGGAACTACGAGCAGTACTTC. Amino acid sequence: CASSLPGQGNYEQYF.

V is TRBV19 and J is TRBJ1-5, with TRBD1 matching over 7 bases. V shed 8 bases, J shed 7 bases, and the junction held 14 bases outside the gene matches. This CDR3 spans 15 amino acids. Germline assignment: CDR1 LNHDA and CDR2 SQIVND (reference sequence). CDR3 sequence reads: CASLLQGDLGQPQHF. The CDR3 DNA reads TGTGCCAGTCTTCTCCAGGGGGATCTTGGCCAGCCCCAGCATTTT.